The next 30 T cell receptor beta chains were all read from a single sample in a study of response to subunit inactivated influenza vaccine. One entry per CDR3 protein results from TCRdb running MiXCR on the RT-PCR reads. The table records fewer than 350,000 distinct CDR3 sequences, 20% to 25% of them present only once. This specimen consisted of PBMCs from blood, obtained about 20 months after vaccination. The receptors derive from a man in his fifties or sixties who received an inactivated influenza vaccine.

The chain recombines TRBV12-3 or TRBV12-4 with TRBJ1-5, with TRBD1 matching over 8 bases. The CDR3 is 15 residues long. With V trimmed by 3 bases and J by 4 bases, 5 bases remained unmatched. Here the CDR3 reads CASSFVGDRNQPQHF. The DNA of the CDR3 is TGTGCCAGCAGTTTCGTCGGGGACAGGAATCAGCCCCAGCATTTT.

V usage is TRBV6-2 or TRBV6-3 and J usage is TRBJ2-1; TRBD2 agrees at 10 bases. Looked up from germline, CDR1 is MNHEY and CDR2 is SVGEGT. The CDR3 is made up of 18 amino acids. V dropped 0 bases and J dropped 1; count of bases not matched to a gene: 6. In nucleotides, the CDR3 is TGTGCCAGCAGTTACTCACCTAGCGGGAGCTGGTCCTACAATGAGCAGTTCTTC. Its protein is CASSYSPSGSWSYNEQFF.

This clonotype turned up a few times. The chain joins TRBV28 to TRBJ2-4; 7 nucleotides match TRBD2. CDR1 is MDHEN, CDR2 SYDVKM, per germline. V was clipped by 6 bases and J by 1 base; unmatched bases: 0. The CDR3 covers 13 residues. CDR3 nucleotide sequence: TGTGCCAGCAGGGGGGGGGCCAAAAACATTCAGTACTTC. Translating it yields CASRGGAKNIQYF.

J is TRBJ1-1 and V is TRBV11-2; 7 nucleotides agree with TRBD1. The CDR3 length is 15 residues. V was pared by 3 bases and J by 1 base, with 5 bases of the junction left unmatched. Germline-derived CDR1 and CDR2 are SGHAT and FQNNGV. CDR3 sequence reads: CASSLARGWNTEAFF. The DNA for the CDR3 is TGTGCCAGCAGCTTGGCCAGGGGGTGGAACACTGAAGCTTTCTTT.

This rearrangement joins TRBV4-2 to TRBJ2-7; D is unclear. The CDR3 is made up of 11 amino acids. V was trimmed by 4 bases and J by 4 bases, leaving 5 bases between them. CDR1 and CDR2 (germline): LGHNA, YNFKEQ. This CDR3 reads CASSRDYEQYF. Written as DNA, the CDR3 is TGTGCCAGCAGCCGGGATTACGAGCAGTACTTC.

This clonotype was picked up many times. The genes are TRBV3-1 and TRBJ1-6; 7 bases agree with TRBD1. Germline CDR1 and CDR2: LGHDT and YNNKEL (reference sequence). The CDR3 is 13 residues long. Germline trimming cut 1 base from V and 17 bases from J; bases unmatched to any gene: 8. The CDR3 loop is CASSQAGQAIFHF. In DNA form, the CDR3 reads TGTGCCAGCAGCCAAGCCGGACAGGCAATCTTCCACTTT.

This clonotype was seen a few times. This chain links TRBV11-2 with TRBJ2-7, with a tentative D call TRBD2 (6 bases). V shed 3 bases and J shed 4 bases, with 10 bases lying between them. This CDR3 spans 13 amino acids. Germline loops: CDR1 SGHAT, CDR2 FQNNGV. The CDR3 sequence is CASSFSTRYEQYF. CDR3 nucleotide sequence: TGTGCCAGCAGCTTCTCGACTAGATACGAGCAGTACTTC.

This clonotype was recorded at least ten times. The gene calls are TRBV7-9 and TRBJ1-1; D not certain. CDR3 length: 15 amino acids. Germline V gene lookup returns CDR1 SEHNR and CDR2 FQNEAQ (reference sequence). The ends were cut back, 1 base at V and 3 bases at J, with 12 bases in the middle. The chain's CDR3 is CASSLVGGAHTEAFF. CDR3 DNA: TGTGCCAGCAGCTTAGTTGGAGGAGCGCACACTGAAGCTTTCTTT.

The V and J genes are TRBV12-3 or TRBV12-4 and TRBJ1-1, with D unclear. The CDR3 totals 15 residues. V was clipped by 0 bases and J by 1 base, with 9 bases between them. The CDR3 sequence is CASSLAEVGNTEAFF. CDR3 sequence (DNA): TGTGCCAGCAGTTTAGCAGAAGTAGGGAACACTGAAGCTTTCTTT.

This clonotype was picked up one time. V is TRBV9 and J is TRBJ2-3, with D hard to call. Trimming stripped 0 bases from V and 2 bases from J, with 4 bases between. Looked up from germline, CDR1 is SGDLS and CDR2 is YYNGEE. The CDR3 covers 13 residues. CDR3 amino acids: CASSVGITDTQYF. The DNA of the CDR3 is TGTGCCAGCAGCGTAGGGATCACAGATACGCAGTATTTT.

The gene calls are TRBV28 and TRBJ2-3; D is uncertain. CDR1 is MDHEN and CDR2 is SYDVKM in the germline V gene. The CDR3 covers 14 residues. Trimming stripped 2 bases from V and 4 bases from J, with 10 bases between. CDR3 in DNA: TGTGCCAGCAGTTTACCGGTACTGGCAGATACGCAGTATTTT. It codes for CASSLPVLADTQYF. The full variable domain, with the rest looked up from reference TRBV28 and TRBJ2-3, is DVKVTQSSRYLVKRTGEKVFLECVQDMDHENMFWYRQDPGLGLRLIYFSYDVKMKEKGDIPEGYSVSREKKERFSLILESASTNQTSMYLCASSLPVLADTQYFGPGTRLTVL.

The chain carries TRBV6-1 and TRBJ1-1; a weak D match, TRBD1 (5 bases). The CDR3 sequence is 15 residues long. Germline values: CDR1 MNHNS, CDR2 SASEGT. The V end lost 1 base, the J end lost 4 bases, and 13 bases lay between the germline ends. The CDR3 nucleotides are TGTGCCAGCAGTGAAGTACCGGCGGGGGTCACTGAAGCTTTCTTT. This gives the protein CASSEVPAGVTEAFF.

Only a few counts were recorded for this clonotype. The CDR3 DNA reads as TGTGCCAGCAGGGTCCTCGGGACAGCTGAAAAACTGTTTTTT. It codes for CASRVLGTAEKLFF. The V gene is TRBV2, the J gene TRBJ1-4, with 7 bases aligning to TRBD1. Germline-derived CDR1 and CDR2 are SNHLY and FYNNEI. Trimming took 6 bases from V and 7 from J; bases not matched to a gene: 8. This CDR3 region has 14 residues.

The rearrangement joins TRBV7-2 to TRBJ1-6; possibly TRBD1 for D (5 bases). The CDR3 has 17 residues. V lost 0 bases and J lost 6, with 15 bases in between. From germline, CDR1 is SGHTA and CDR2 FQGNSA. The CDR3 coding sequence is TGTGCCAGCAGCTTAGCCTCCGCAGGGCCTCCTAATTCACCCCTCCACTTT. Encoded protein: CASSLASAGPPNSPLHF.

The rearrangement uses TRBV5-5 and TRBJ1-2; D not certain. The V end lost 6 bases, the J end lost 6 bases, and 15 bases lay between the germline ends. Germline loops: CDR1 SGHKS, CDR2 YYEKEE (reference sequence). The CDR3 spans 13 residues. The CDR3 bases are TGTGCCAGCAATCCGATAGCTCCAAATGGCTACACCTTC. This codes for CASNPIAPNGYTF.

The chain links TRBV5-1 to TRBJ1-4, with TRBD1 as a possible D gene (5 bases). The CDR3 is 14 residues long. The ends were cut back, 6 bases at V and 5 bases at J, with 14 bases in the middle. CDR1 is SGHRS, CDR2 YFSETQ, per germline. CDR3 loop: CASKPGTGNEKLFF. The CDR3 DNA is TGCGCCAGCAAACCCGGGACGGGAAATGAAAAACTGTTTTTT.

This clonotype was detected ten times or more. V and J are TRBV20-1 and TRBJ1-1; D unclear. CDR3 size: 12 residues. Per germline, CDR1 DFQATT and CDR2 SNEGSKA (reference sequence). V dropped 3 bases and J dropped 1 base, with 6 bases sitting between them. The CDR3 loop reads CSARLGNTEAFF. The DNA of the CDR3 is TGCAGTGCTAGGTTGGGGAACACTGAAGCTTTCTTT.

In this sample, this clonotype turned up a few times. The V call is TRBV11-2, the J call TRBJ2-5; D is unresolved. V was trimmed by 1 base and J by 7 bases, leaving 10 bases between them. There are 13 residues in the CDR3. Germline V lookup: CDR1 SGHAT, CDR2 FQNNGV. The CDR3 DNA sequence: TGTGCCAGCAGCTTAGGTTTCCTTGGGACCCAGTACTTC. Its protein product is CASSLGFLGTQYF.

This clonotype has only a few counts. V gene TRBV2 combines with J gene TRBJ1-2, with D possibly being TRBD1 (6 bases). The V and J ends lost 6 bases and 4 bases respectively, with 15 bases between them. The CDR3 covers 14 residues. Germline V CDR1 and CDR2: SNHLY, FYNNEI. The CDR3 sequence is CASRGGAPIYGYTF. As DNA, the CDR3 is TGTGCCAGCAGGGGGGGGGCGCCGATCTATGGCTACACCTTC.

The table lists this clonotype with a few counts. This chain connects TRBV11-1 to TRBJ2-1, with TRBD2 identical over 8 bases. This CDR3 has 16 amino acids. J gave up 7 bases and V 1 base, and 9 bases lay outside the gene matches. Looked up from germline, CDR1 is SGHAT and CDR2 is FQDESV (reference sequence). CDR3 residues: CASSLVGSGDWNEQFF. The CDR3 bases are TGTGCCAGCAGCTTAGTTGGTAGCGGGGATTGGAATGAGCAGTTCTTC.

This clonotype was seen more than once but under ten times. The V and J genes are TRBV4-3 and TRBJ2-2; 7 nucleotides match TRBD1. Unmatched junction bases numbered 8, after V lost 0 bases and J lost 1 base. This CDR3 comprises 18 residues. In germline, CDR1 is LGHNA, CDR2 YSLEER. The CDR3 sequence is CASSQDMVGGLNTGELFF. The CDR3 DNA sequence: TGCGCCAGCAGCCAAGATATGGTAGGGGGCTTGAACACCGGGGAGCTGTTTTTT.

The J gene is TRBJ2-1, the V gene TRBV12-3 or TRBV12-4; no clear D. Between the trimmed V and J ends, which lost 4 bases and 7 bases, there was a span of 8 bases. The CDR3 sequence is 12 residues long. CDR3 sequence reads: CASSSAGNEQFF. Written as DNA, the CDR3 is TGTGCCAGCAGTTCTGCTGGGAATGAGCAGTTCTTC.

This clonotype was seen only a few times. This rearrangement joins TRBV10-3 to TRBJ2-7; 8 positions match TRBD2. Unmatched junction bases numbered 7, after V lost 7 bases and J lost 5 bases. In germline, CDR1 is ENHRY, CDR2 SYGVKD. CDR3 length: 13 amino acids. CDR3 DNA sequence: TGTGCCATCACTCCAGCGGGAGTCGACGAGCAGTACTTC. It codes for CAITPAGVDEQYF.

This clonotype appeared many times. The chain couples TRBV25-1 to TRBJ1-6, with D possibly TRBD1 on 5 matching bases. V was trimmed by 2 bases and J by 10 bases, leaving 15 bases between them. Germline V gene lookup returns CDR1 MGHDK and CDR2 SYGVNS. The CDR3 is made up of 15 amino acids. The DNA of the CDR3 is TGTGCCAGCAGTGAAGGAATAGGCTGGGGGTCACCCCTCCACTTT. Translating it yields CASSEGIGWGSPLHF.

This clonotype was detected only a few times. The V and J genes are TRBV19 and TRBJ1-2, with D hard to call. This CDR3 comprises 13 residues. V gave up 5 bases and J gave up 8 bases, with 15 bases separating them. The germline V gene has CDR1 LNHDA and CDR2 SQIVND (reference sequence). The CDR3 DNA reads TGTGCCAGTAGTGTCGGTGAAGGAAGGGGCTACACCTTC. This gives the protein CASSVGEGRGYTF.

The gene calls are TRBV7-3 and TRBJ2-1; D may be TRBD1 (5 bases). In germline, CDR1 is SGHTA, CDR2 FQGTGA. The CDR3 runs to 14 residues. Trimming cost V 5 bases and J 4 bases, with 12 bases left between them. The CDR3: CASSPSTVYNEQFF. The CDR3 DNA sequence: TGTGCCAGCAGCCCATCGACAGTGTACAATGAGCAGTTCTTC.

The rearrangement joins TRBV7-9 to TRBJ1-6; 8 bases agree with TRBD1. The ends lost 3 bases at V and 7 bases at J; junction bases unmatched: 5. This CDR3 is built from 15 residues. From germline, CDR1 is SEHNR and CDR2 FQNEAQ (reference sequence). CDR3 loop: CASSFWTGQNSPLHF. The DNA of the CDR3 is TGTGCCAGCAGCTTTTGGACAGGGCAAAATTCACCCCTCCACTTT. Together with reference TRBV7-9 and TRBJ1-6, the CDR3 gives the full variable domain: DTGVSQNPRHKITKRGQNVTFRCDPISEHNRLYWYRQTLGQGPEFLTYFQNEAQLEKSRLLSDRFSAERPKGSFSTLEIQRTEQGDSAMYLCASSFWTGQNSPLHFGNGTRLTVT.

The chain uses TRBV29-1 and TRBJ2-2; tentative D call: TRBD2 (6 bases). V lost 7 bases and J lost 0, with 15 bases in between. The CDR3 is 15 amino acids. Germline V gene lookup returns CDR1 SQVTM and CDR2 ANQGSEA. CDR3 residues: CSARSGVANTGELFF. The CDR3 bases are TGCAGCGCCCGATCGGGGGTAGCGAACACCGGGGAGCTGTTTTTT.

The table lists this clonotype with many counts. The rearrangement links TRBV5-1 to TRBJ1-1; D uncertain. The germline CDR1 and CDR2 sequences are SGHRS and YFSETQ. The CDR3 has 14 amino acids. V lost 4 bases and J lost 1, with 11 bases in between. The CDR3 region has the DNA TGCGCCAGCAGCCCGGGTGGTCAGAACACTGAAGCTTTCTTT. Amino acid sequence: CASSPGGQNTEAFF.

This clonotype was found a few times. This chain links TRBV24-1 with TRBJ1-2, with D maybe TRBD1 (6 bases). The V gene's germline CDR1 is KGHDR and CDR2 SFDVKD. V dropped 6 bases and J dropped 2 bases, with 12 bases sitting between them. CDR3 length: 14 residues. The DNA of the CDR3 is TGTGCCACCAGTTTAGAGACAGGAAACTATGGCTACACCTTC. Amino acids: CATSLETGNYGYTF.